This T cell receptor beta chain was observed in a study of CD8 T cells in ankylosing spondylitis. TCRdb re-derived calls from the 5' RACE reads in MiXCR, one entry per CDR3 protein. The sample carries roughly 160,000 distinct CDR3 sequences, around 10% recorded once. Regarding the study as a whole: According to the report, clones linked to the disease were significantly enriched in matched synovial fluid samples taken from ankylosing spondylitis patients.

The CDR3 has 12 amino acids. V was clipped by 4 bases and J by 8 bases, with 9 bases between them. Looked up from germline, CDR1 is SGHDT and CDR2 is YYEEEE. A word on this clonotype: Antigen specificity is unknown. A much larger clone is a single base away; this may be a read error. This likely comes from a read error, as the CDR3 has no conserved phenylalanine or tryptophan at its end.

The clonotype comes from a male donor with ankylosing spondylitis or in good health (not recorded which). Sequences were obtained from blood, either unsorted or a sorted T cell fraction (not recorded which). The rearrangement joins TRBV5-6 to TRBJ2-2; D unclear. The DNA of the CDR3 is TGTGCCAGCAGCCCCGTTTTGGGGGAGCTGTTTTTG. Amino acids: CASSPVLGELFL.